This is a list of T cell receptor beta chains from one sample in a study of CD8 T cells in Susac syndrome. TCRdb itself ran the immunoSEQ multiplex PCR reads through MiXCR, one entry per CDR3 protein. The table has 69,000 or so distinct CDR3 sequences, 85% to 95% seen once. Material for sequencing was CD8+ T cells from PBMCs. These TCRs come from a human donor in good health. Both conserved end residues are part of each CDR3. The D gene is left open where the match is weak. Clone size is not always given. Where it is, it says once, few, many or a class for expanded clones.

CDR3nt: TGTGCCAGCAGCGTGGCCGGGGACAGGGGTCAGCCCCAGCATTTT
CDR3aa: CASSVAGDRGQPQHF
v_gene: TRBV9
j_gene: TRBJ1-5
abundance: .
d_gene: TRBD1

CDR3nt: TGTGCCAGCAGCCCCTGGGACATTGATCAGCCCCAGCATTTT
CDR3aa: CASSPWDIDQPQHF
v_gene: TRBV7-9
j_gene: TRBJ1-5
abundance: .
d_gene: .

CDR3nt: TGTGCCACATTAAAGGGATACGGCAATCAGCCCCAGCATTTT
CDR3aa: CATLKGYGNQPQHF
v_gene: TRBV6-7
j_gene: TRBJ1-5
abundance: .
d_gene: .

CDR3nt: TGTGCCAGCAGTATCTCAGACCCAGGGGATCAGCCCCAGCATTTT
CDR3aa: CASSISDPGDQPQHF
v_gene: TRBV6-5
j_gene: TRBJ1-5
abundance: .
d_gene: .

CDR3nt: TGCAGCGTTGAAACCACTGAAGCTTTCTTT
CDR3aa: CSVETTEAFF
v_gene: TRBV29-1
j_gene: TRBJ1-1
abundance: .
d_gene: .

CDR3nt: TGTGCCAGCAGCCCAACAGGGTTGCAATCCTACGAGCAGTACTTC
CDR3aa: CASSPTGLQSYEQYF
v_gene: TRBV7-9
j_gene: TRBJ2-7
abundance: .
d_gene: .

CDR3nt: TGTGCCAGTAGTACCCGGGGTAATGAGCAGTTCTTC
CDR3aa: CASSTRGNEQFF
v_gene: TRBV19
j_gene: TRBJ2-1
abundance: .
d_gene: .

CDR3nt: TGTGCCAGCAGTACAAGACAGGGGCTGAACACTGAAGCTTTCTTT
CDR3aa: CASSTRQGLNTEAFF
v_gene: TRBV12-3/TRBV12-4
j_gene: TRBJ1-1
abundance: .
d_gene: TRBD1

CDR3nt: TGTGCCAGCAGCCTTCGACAGGGGGCCCTAAACAATGAGCAGTTCTTC
CDR3aa: CASSLRQGALNNEQFF
v_gene: TRBV7-3
j_gene: TRBJ2-1
abundance: .
d_gene: TRBD1

CDR3nt: TGCAGCGCCAGCACTTCCACCTCCTACGAGCAGTACTTC
CDR3aa: CSASTSTSYEQYF
v_gene: TRBV29-1
j_gene: TRBJ2-7
abundance: .
d_gene: .

CDR3nt: TGTGCCTGGAGTCTTGTTCCGGGACAGATATCCCAAGAGACCCAGTACTTC
CDR3aa: CAWSLVPGQISQETQYF
v_gene: TRBV30
j_gene: TRBJ2-5
abundance: .
d_gene: TRBD1

CDR3nt: TGTGCCAGCAGCCCCGTACCCCCAGGGGAAGAGACCCAGTACTTC
CDR3aa: CASSPVPPGEETQYF
v_gene: TRBV7-9
j_gene: TRBJ2-5
abundance: .
d_gene: .

CDR3nt: TGTGCCAGCAGCCCCGGACAGGGGCAGGGAAACACCATATATTTT
CDR3aa: CASSPGQGQGNTIYF
v_gene: TRBV28
j_gene: TRBJ1-3
abundance: .
d_gene: TRBD1

CDR3nt: TGTGCCAGCAGCTTAGCGGGTACGGGATCGAACACTGAAGCTTTCTTT
CDR3aa: CASSLAGTGSNTEAFF
v_gene: TRBV7-9
j_gene: TRBJ1-1
abundance: .
d_gene: .

CDR3nt: TGTGCCAGCAGCTCGCAGCGGGGGGCCACAGATACGCAGTATTTT
CDR3aa: CASSSQRGATDTQYF
v_gene: TRBV7-8
j_gene: TRBJ2-3
abundance: .
d_gene: TRBD2

CDR3nt: TGTGCCACCAGCAGAGATGATCAGAATAGGCCGGAGACCCAGTACTTC
CDR3aa: CATSRDDQNRPETQYF
v_gene: TRBV15
j_gene: TRBJ2-5
abundance: .
d_gene: .

CDR3nt: TGCGCCAGCAGCCCGGAACCCAATGAGCAGTTCTTC
CDR3aa: CASSPEPNEQFF
v_gene: TRBV5-1
j_gene: TRBJ2-1
abundance: once
d_gene: .

CDR3nt: TGTGCCAGCATTCTTGGACACAAGTATAATTCACCCCTCCACTTT
CDR3aa: CASILGHKYNSPLHF
v_gene: TRBV28
j_gene: TRBJ1-6
abundance: .
d_gene: .

CDR3nt: TGCAGTGCTAGAGGGAAGACCTCCTACGAGCAGTACTTC
CDR3aa: CSARGKTSYEQYF
v_gene: TRBV20-1
j_gene: TRBJ2-7
abundance: .
d_gene: .

CDR3nt: TGTGCCAGCAGCTTAGCCCGGACAGGGACCGGGGAGCTGTTTTTT
CDR3aa: CASSLARTGTGELFF
v_gene: TRBV7-2
j_gene: TRBJ2-2
abundance: .
d_gene: TRBD1

CDR3nt: TGTGCCAGCAGCCCCGTAGCTTGGCCCGACGAGCAGTACTTC
CDR3aa: CASSPVAWPDEQYF
v_gene: TRBV9
j_gene: TRBJ2-7
abundance: .
d_gene: .

CDR3nt: TGTGCCAGCGCCGGGGACAGGGGGACAGATACGCAGTATTTT
CDR3aa: CASAGDRGTDTQYF
v_gene: TRBV18
j_gene: TRBJ2-3
abundance: .
d_gene: TRBD1

CDR3nt: TGTGCCAGTAGTATGGGCAGGGGCTCACAACGAAATGAAAAACTGTTTTTT
CDR3aa: CASSMGRGSQRNEKLFF
v_gene: TRBV19
j_gene: TRBJ1-4
abundance: .
d_gene: .

CDR3nt: TGTGCCAGCAGCTCCGGACAGGCCCGCTTGGATGGCTACACCTTC
CDR3aa: CASSSGQARLDGYTF
v_gene: TRBV13
j_gene: TRBJ1-2
abundance: .
d_gene: TRBD1

CDR3nt: TGTGCCAGCTCACCATCAGGACAGAGGAACACTGAAGCTTTCTTT
CDR3aa: CASSPSGQRNTEAFF
v_gene: TRBV18
j_gene: TRBJ1-1
abundance: .
d_gene: .

CDR3nt: TGTGCCAGCAGTTTAGAGCCGAGGAACACTGAAGCTTTCTTT
CDR3aa: CASSLEPRNTEAFF
v_gene: TRBV28
j_gene: TRBJ1-1
abundance: .
d_gene: .

CDR3nt: TGTGCCAGCAGGTCGACTAGCGGGGGGATCACCGGGGAGCTGTTTTTT
CDR3aa: CASRSTSGGITGELFF
v_gene: TRBV12-3/TRBV12-4
j_gene: TRBJ2-2
abundance: .
d_gene: TRBD2

CDR3nt: TGTGCCAGCAGCTCCCGGGAGTTGAAGGAGCAGTACTTC
CDR3aa: CASSSRELKEQYF
v_gene: TRBV7-6
j_gene: TRBJ2-7
abundance: .
d_gene: .

CDR3nt: TGTGCCAGCAGCTTACAGGGATCCTTCTATGGCTACACCTTC
CDR3aa: CASSLQGSFYGYTF
v_gene: TRBV7-9
j_gene: TRBJ1-2
abundance: .
d_gene: .

CDR3nt: TGCGCCAGCAGCCAAGTGTCTAGCCTAAGCTCCTACAATGAGCAGTTCTTC
CDR3aa: CASSQVSSLSSYNEQFF
v_gene: TRBV4-1
j_gene: TRBJ2-1
abundance: .
d_gene: .

CDR3nt: TGTGCCAGCAGCCTCAACAGGGGAAGTAATTCACCCCTCCACTTT
CDR3aa: CASSLNRGSNSPLHF
v_gene: TRBV5-6
j_gene: TRBJ1-6
abundance: .
d_gene: TRBD1